Listed here are 10 T cell receptor beta chains from one sample, sequenced in a study of PD-1 blockade in classical Hodgkin lymphoma. The time point: newly diagnosed, previously untreated cHL patient sample. Negative selection with magnets was how CD8+ T cells were isolated from the thawed PBMCs. Some clones are missing from TCRdb's copy, which holds only in-frame ones; the method was immunoSEQ multiplex PCR. Seen here are 4,300 or so clones, 70% to 85% observed once, and the top ten hold around an eighth. The sample taken for sequencing was CD8+ T cells from blood. The receptor source for this set is a human donor with classical Hodgkin lymphoma.

The V and J genes are TRBV9 and TRBJ1-3; D is undetermined. Germline V gene sequence: CDR1 SGDLS, CDR2 YYNGEE. This CDR3 has 17 amino acids. The V gene lost 3 bases and the J gene lost 2 bases, with 18 bases spanning the gap. CDR3 in DNA: TGTGCCAGCAGCGGTAACTTAAAGGTACCGACTGGAAACACCATATATTTT. Protein product: CASSGNLKVPTGNTIYF. The full variable domain, with the rest looked up from reference TRBV9 and TRBJ1-3, is DSGVTQTPKHLITATGQRVTLRCSPRSGDLSVYWYQQSLDQGLQFLIQYYNGEERAKGNILERFSAQQFPDLHSELNLSSLELGDSALYFCASSGNLKVPTGNTIYFGEGSWLTVV.

This rearrangement joins TRBV9 to TRBJ2-7, with D hard to call. Trimming pared 1 base from V and 0 bases from J, leaving 11 bases between. The CDR3 is made up of 15 amino acids. Germline V gives CDR1 SGDLS, CDR2 YYNGEE. CDR3 bases: TGTGCCAGCAGCGTACCCACGCTCACCTCCTACGAGCAGTACTTC. It yields the protein CASSVPTLTSYEQYF.

The V and J genes are TRBV6-6 and TRBJ2-7; D ambiguous. Looked up from germline, CDR1 is MNHNY and CDR2 is SVGAGI (reference sequence). The ends were cut back, 0 bases at V and 5 bases at J, with 8 bases in the middle. CDR3 length: 13 residues. The CDR3 nucleotides are TGTGCCAGCAGTTACTCCAACTACCACGAGCAGTACTTC. Protein: CASSYSNYHEQYF.

The rearrangement uses TRBV28 and TRBJ2-3, with 10 bases lining up with TRBD2. The V and J ends lost 2 bases and 5 bases, in that order; junction bases with no gene match: 10. Germline loops: CDR1 MDHEN, CDR2 SYDVKM. The CDR3 loop spans 17 amino acids. This chain's CDR3 is CASSLVPTSGDGDTQYF. The CDR3, as DNA: TGTGCCAGCAGTTTAGTCCCAACTAGCGGGGATGGAGATACGCAGTATTTT.

This clone was detected a few times. The J gene is TRBJ1-4, the V gene TRBV2; D is unclear. The germline gives CDR1 SNHLY, CDR2 FYNNEI. V gave up 4 bases and J gave up 4 bases, with 10 bases separating them. This CDR3 has 14 residues. The CDR3 here is CASSVRPINEKLFF. In nucleotides, the CDR3 is TGTGCCAGCAGTGTCCGCCCGATTAATGAAAAACTGTTTTTT.

The chain recombines TRBV29-1 with TRBJ1-2; 10 nucleotides match TRBD1. The germline V gene has CDR1 SQVTM and CDR2 ANQGSEA. CDR3 length: 13 amino acids. Losses at the gene ends were 4 bases for V and 2 bases for J; bases not matched to a gene: 1. CDR3 DNA: TGCAGCGTTGGGACAGGGGGGAACTATGGCTACACCTTC. Translating gives CSVGTGGNYGYTF.

J is TRBJ1-5 and V is TRBV28; D possibly corresponds to TRBD1 (6 bases). Germline V gives CDR1 MDHEN, CDR2 SYDVKM. Trimming pared 6 bases from V and 2 bases from J, leaving 17 bases between. CDR3 length: 16 amino acids. Here the CDR3 reads CASSRSGGLGNQPQHF. The DNA for the CDR3 is TGTGCCAGCAGCCGTAGTGGGGGGCTCGGCAATCAGCCCCAGCATTTT. Full variable domain (remainder filled in from reference TRBV28 and TRBJ1-5): DVKVTQSSRYLVKRTGEKVFLECVQDMDHENMFWYRQDPGLGLRLIYFSYDVKMKEKGDIPEGYSVSREKKERFSLILESASTNQTSMYLCASSRSGGLGNQPQHFGDGTRLSIL.

The chain employs TRBV7-2 and TRBJ1-2, with D unclear. Looked up from germline, CDR1 is SGHTA and CDR2 is FQGNSA. Trimming removed 5 bases at V and 4 bases at J, with 8 bases between. The CDR3 has 12 amino acids. The CDR3 sequence is CASSPDLYGYTF. CDR3 DNA: TGTGCCAGCAGCCCAGACCTCTATGGCTACACCTTC.

The chain couples TRBV29-1 to TRBJ1-2; 9 nucleotides align to TRBD1. V trimming: 6 bases; J trimming: 4 bases; junction bases outside the gene matches: 9. The CDR3 totals 14 residues. The V gene's germline CDR1 is SQVTM and CDR2 ANQGSEA. The CDR3 protein is CSVHWTGEIYGYTF. CDR3 nucleotides: TGCAGCGTACACTGGACAGGGGAAATCTATGGCTACACCTTC.

V is TRBV6-1 and J is TRBJ1-2, with TRBD1 identical over 7 bases. V shed 6 bases, J shed 2 bases, and the junction held 6 bases outside the gene matches. This CDR3 is built from 14 residues. Germline CDR1 and CDR2: MNHNS and SASEGT. The CDR3 DNA sequence: TGTGCCAGCAGAGGGGACAGATTCAACTATGGCTACACCTTC. It specifies CASRGDRFNYGYTF.